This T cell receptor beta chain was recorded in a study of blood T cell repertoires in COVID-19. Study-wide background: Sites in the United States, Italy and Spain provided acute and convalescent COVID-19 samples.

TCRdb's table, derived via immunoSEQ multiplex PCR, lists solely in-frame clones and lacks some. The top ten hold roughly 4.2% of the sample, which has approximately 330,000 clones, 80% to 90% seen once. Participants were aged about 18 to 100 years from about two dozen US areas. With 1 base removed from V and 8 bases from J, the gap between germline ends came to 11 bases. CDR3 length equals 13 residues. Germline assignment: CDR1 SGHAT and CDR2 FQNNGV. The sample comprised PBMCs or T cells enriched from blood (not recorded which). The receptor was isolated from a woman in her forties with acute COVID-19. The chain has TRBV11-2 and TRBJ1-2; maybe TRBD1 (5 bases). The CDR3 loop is CASSLAQGVGYTF. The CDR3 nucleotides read TGTGCCAGCAGCTTAGCCCAGGGCGTCGGCTACACCTTC.